This TCR beta chain was identified during a study of identical twins. TCRdb ran MiXCR on the 5' RACE reads and lists one entry per CDR3 protein. The table shows around 250,000 distinct CDR3 sequences, with roughly 13% occurring only once. Study conclusions and caveats: Cross-sectional statistical analysis, not tracking of the same donors, underpinned the conclusions.

On this clonotype: Its antigen is as yet unknown.

Germline CDR1 MNHEY, CDR2 SVGEGT. V was clipped by 0 bases and J by 7 bases; unmatched bases: 5. The CDR3 covers 16 residues. These data were also filed under a second study, of yellow fever vaccine responses in identical twins. That report adds: Twins' vaccine T cell responses reportedly seemed partly convergent and partly personalized.

Specimen: memory (CD45RO+) T cells sorted from blood. The genes are TRBV6-2 or TRBV6-3 and TRBJ2-1, with TRBD1 matching 11 bases. The receptor was derived from a young woman in good health. The CDR3 DNA follows: TGTGCCAGCAGTTACTCGATCGGGACAGGGGGGAATGAGCAGTTCTTC. This codes for CASSYSIGTGGNEQFF.